Sequencing of this T cell receptor (beta chain) was carried out in a study of response to subunit inactivated influenza vaccine. About this clonotype: The antigen is unknown.

MiXCR, run by TCRdb on the RT-PCR reads, gives a single entry per CDR3 protein. In the table there are roughly 500,000 distinct CDR3 sequences, approximately 15% of which are singletons. Germline V gene data show CDR1 as SGHRS and CDR2 as YFSETQ. Losses at the gene ends were 2 bases for V and 3 bases for J; bases not matched to a gene: 11. The CDR3 loop spans 17 amino acids. Regarding the study as a whole: Authors suggested few new T cells are recruited by each seasonal influenza vaccination.

The sequence derives from a man between 50 and 69 years old who received an inactivated influenza vaccine. This chain links TRBV5-1 with TRBJ1-5; TRBD1 agrees at 7 bases. The sequencing used CD4+ T cells sorted from PBMCs, collected less than 30 months after vaccination. CDR3 region: CASSLNRTGVLNQPQHF. The CDR3 nucleotides read TGCGCCAGCAGCTTAAACCGAACAGGGGTCCTCAATCAGCCCCAGCATTTT. Supplemented by reference TRBV5-1 and TRBJ1-5, the full variable domain reads KAGVTQTPRYLIKTRGQQVTLSCSPISGHRSVSWYQQTPGQGLQFLFEYFSETQRNKGNFPGRFSGRQFSNSRSEMNVSTLELGDSALYLCASSLNRTGVLNQPQHFGDGTRLSIL.